The 30 T cell receptor beta chains below come from one sample, sequenced in a study of T cells in Graves' hyperthyroidism and ophthalmopathy. Regions amplified from RNA transcripts were the TCR beta CDR3 regions. First-round RT-PCR with HTBI primers amplified the TCR CDR3 region. TCRdb re-called the multiplex PCR reads with MiXCR, one entry per CDR3 protein. The table records 450,000 to 700,000 distinct CDR3 sequences, about 45% of them present only once. Input material: peripheral blood or thyroid tissue (not recorded which). The receptors were gathered from an adult woman with Graves' disease, either hyperthyroidism or ophthalmopathy (not recorded which).

The chain has TRBV30 and TRBJ1-3, with D maybe TRBD1 (5 bases). Trimming took 1 base from V and 4 from J, leaving 14 bases between them. Germline V CDR1 and CDR2: GTSNPN, SVGIG (reference sequence). The CDR3 is made up of 15 amino acids. This CDR3 is CAWSGPWGTGNTIYF. The CDR3, as DNA: TGTGCCTGGAGTGGGCCGTGGGGGACGGGAAACACCATATATTTT.

This clonotype was counted many times. The chain is built from TRBV5-4 and TRBJ2-2; no clear D gene. V was pared by 7 bases and J by 1 base, with 11 bases between. Per germline, CDR1 SGHNT and CDR2 YYREEE (reference sequence). There are 14 residues in the CDR3. CDR3 residues: CASGPHGNTGELFF. The CDR3, as DNA: TGTGCCAGCGGGCCGCACGGGAACACCGGGGAGCTGTTTTTT.

This clonotype was seen a single time. The chain carries TRBV7-2 and TRBJ1-2; 8 nucleotides align to TRBD1. The V segment lost 5 bases and the J segment 4 bases; nucleotides outside the gene matches: 6. Germline values: CDR1 SGHTA, CDR2 FQGNSA. The CDR3 loop spans 14 amino acids. The CDR3 nucleotides are TGTGCCAGCAGCAACCGACAGGGGCCCTATGGCTACACCTTC. This gives the protein CASSNRQGPYGYTF.

The rearrangement uses TRBV28 and TRBJ2-5; 11 bases fit TRBD2. The CDR3 sequence is 17 residues long. V lost 4 bases to trimming and J lost 0 bases; unmatched junction nucleotides: 7. Germline CDR1 is MDHEN and CDR2 is SYDVKM. CDR3 residues: CASSSRIAGGDQETQYF. For the CDR3, the DNA is TGTGCCAGCAGTTCCCGAATAGCGGGAGGGGACCAAGAGACCCAGTACTTC.

This chain links TRBV6-1 with TRBJ2-7; TRBD1 might be the D (6 bases). Germline V lookup: CDR1 MNHNS, CDR2 SASEGT. V was shortened by 5 bases and J by 3 bases, with 11 bases between the two germline ends. The CDR3 totals 13 residues. In DNA form, the CDR3 reads TGTGCCAGCAGTATTGGACAGCACTACGAGCAGTACTTC. This encodes CASSIGQHYEQYF.

As for this clonotype: This may stem from a read error, because a much larger clone lies one nucleotide away. The chain recombines TRBV6-5 with TRBJ2-7; a possible D gene is TRBD1 (5 bases). The CDR3 sequence is 14 residues long. Germline V lookup: CDR1 MNHEY, CDR2 SVGAGI. The CDR3 sequence: CASSYQGSSHEQYF. The CDR3 DNA is TGTGCCAGCAGTTACCAGGGTAGCTCCCACGAGCAGTACTTC.

The chain joins TRBV9 to TRBJ2-7, with TRBD1 identical over 7 bases. V dropped 4 bases and J dropped 2; count of bases not matched to a gene: 9. Looked up from germline, CDR1 is SGDLS and CDR2 is YYNGEE. The CDR3 is made up of 15 amino acids. The DNA of the CDR3 is TGTGCCAGCAGCCACGTGCAAACAGGGGCCTACGAGCAGTACTTC. This encodes CASSHVQTGAYEQYF.

This sequence joins TRBV20-1 and TRBJ2-7; D may correspond to TRBD1 or TRBD2 (5 bases each). Germline V gene lookup returns CDR1 DFQATT and CDR2 SNEGSKA (reference sequence). The CDR3 covers 12 residues. The V gene lost 4 bases and the J gene lost 3 bases, with 10 bases spanning the gap. DNA of the CDR3: TGCAGTGCTACGGGACCAAACTACGAGCAGTACTTC. Translated, it gives CSATGPNYEQYF.

The chain has TRBV7-9 and TRBJ1-5; D is unclear. This CDR3 contains 14 residues. V lost 5 bases and J lost 3, with 11 bases in between. CDR1 SEHNR and CDR2 FQNEAQ come from the germline V gene (reference sequence). CDR3 bases: TGTGCCAGCAGCGCCAGGCAGACCAATCAGCCCCAGCATTTT. This codes for CASSARQTNQPQHF.

On this clonotype: Possible read error: a much larger clone is one base away. J is TRBJ1-1 and V is TRBV11-2, with D possibly matching TRBD1 (5 bases). The CDR3 covers 15 residues. Looked up from germline, CDR1 is SGHAT and CDR2 is FQNNGV. CDR3 amino acids: CASSLVGAVHTGAFF. Here the CDR3 DNA reads TGTGCCAGCAGCTTAGTTGGGGCGGTCCACACTGGAGCTTTCTTT. Together with reference TRBV11-2 and TRBJ1-1, the CDR3 gives the full variable domain: EAGVAQSPRYKIIEKRQSVAFWCNPISGHATLYWYQQILGQGPKLLIQFQNNGVVDDSQLPKDRFSAERLKGVDSTLKIQPAKLEDSAVYLCASSLVGAVHTGAFFGQGTRLTVV.

This chain links TRBV11-2 with TRBJ2-7, with D possibly matching TRBD1 (6 bases). The CDR3 runs to 14 residues. Germline assignment: CDR1 SGHAT and CDR2 FQNNGV. V gave up 6 bases and J gave up 0 bases, with 12 bases separating them. For the CDR3, the DNA is TGTGCCAGCAGGGCAGGGGCTTACTCCTACGAGCAGTACTTC. Residues: CASRAGAYSYEQYF.

This clonotype was detected once. This chain uses TRBV5-1 with TRBJ1-5; the D gene is possibly TRBD1 (5 bases). Germline CDR1 reads SGHRS; CDR2 reads YFSETQ. Trimming took 7 bases from V and 5 from J, leaving 16 bases between them. The CDR3 has 14 residues. This CDR3 is CASYGRPGDQPQHF. The CDR3 nucleotides are TGCGCCAGCTACGGCCGCCCGGGGGATCAGCCCCAGCATTTT.

This clonotype has at least ten counts. This chain links TRBV7-9 with TRBJ2-7; D is possibly TRBD1 (6 bases). The V and J ends lost 2 bases and 3 bases respectively, with 14 bases between them. The CDR3 covers 15 residues. The germline CDR1 and CDR2 sequences are SEHNR and FQNEAQ (reference sequence). In DNA form, the CDR3 reads TGTGCCAGCAGCTTACTGCAGGGGTTGGTCTACGAGCAGTACTTC. Amino acid sequence: CASSLLQGLVYEQYF.

This clonotype was seen many times. This chain joins TRBV29-1 and TRBJ1-2; D uncertain. Trimming took off 5 bases at V and 2 bases at J, with 9 bases between the two ends. This CDR3 comprises 12 residues. CDR1 and CDR2 from the germline V gene are SQVTM and ANQGSEA. This CDR3 reads CSVRDGNYGYTF. DNA for the CDR3: TGCAGCGTTAGGGATGGAAACTATGGCTACACCTTC.

This clonotype occurred a few times. This may stem from a read error, because a much larger clone lies one nucleotide away. The chain carries TRBV11-2 and TRBJ1-2; D is undetermined. The CDR3 consists of 18 residues. V was pared by 5 bases and J by 5 bases, with 27 bases between. CDR1 is SGHAT and CDR2 is FQNNGV in the germline V gene. The CDR3 protein is CASSQSLPSQATSYGYTF. In DNA form, the CDR3 reads TGTGCCAGCAGCCAAAGTCTCCCGAGCCAGGCGACAAGTTATGGCTACACCTTC.

The rearrangement joins TRBV19 to TRBJ1-5; D perhaps matches TRBD1 (5 bases). The V end was cut by 7 bases, the J end by 3 bases, with 22 bases between. This CDR3 comprises 17 residues. Germline V gene sequence: CDR1 LNHDA, CDR2 SQIVND (reference sequence). CDR3 DNA sequence: TGTGCCAGTAATCCCCCTCGGGACGGGAAAGACAATCAGCCCCAGCATTTT. Its protein is CASNPPRDGKDNQPQHF. Looking up the rest from reference TRBV19 and TRBJ1-5 gives the full variable domain: DGGITQSPKYLFRKEGQNVTLSCEQNLNHDAMYWYRQDPGQGLRLIYYSQIVNDFQKGDIAEGYSVSREKKESFPLTVTSAQKNPTAFYLCASNPPRDGKDNQPQHFGDGTRLSIL.

In this sample, this clonotype turned up many times. The chain joins TRBV7-6 to TRBJ1-1; 8 nucleotides match TRBD1. Germline V gene lookup returns CDR1 SGHVS and CDR2 FNYEAQ. V trimming: 1 base; J trimming: 5 bases; junction bases outside the gene matches: 6. This CDR3 has 15 amino acids. The CDR3 reads CASSLGSRGRTEAFF. In nucleotides, the CDR3 is TGTGCCAGCAGCTTAGGTAGCAGGGGGCGGACTGAAGCTTTCTTT.

This clonotype has at least ten counts. The J gene is TRBJ1-4, the V gene TRBV7-9, with TRBD1 matching 7 bases. CDR1 and CDR2 from the germline V gene are SEHNR and FQNEAQ (reference sequence). Trimming removed 3 bases from V and 4 bases from J; junction bases left unmatched: 5. The CDR3 is 15 amino acids. This CDR3 is CASSFLDRSNEKLFF. The CDR3 DNA follows: TGTGCCAGCAGCTTCCTGGACAGGAGTAATGAAAAACTGTTTTTT. Supplemented by reference TRBV7-9 and TRBJ1-4, the full variable domain reads DTGVSQNPRHKITKRGQNVTFRCDPISEHNRLYWYRQTLGQGPEFLTYFQNEAQLEKSRLLSDRFSAERPKGSFSTLEIQRTEQGDSAMYLCASSFLDRSNEKLFFGSGTQLSVL.

In its sample, this clonotype was seen many times. J is TRBJ2-5 and V is TRBV12-3 or TRBV12-4; D possibly matches TRBD1 or TRBD2 (5 bases each). Trimming pared 8 bases from V and 0 bases from J, leaving 10 bases between. The CDR3 extends over 13 amino acids. CDR3: CASRPGHQETQYF. In nucleotides, the CDR3 is TGTGCCAGCCGGCCGGGGCACCAAGAGACCCAGTACTTC.

Here the CDR3 reads CSAEQGLNQPQYF. CDR3 DNA: TGCAGTGCTGAACAGGGTCTCAATCAGCCCCAGTACTTC. V and J are TRBV20-1 and TRBJ2-5, with D maybe TRBD1 (6 bases). Trimming took off 5 bases at V and 9 bases at J, with 19 bases between the two ends. In germline, CDR1 is DFQATT, CDR2 SNEGSKA (reference sequence). The length of the CDR3 is 13 residues.

The genes are TRBV29-1 and TRBJ1-1, with 8 bases identical to TRBD1. The CDR3 spans 13 residues. Per the germline V gene, CDR1 is SQVTM and CDR2 is ANQGSEA. V lost 5 bases to trimming and J lost 5 bases; unmatched junction nucleotides: 7. This chain's CDR3 is CSVQGAGRTEAFF. The CDR3 region has the DNA TGCAGCGTTCAGGGGGCTGGGCGGACTGAAGCTTTCTTT. Combining the CDR3 with reference TRBV29-1 and TRBJ1-1 gives the whole variable domain SAVISQKPSRDICQRGTSLTIQCQVDSQVTMMFWYRQQPGQSLTLIATANQGSEATYESGFVIDKFPISRPNLTFSTLTVSNMSPEDSSIYLCSVQGAGRTEAFFGQGTRLTVV.

V usage is TRBV9 and J usage is TRBJ2-1; D is undetermined. This CDR3 has 12 amino acids. Germline CDR1 and CDR2: SGDLS and YYNGEE. Trimming took 0 bases from V and 7 from J, leaving 5 bases between them. CDR3 protein: CASSVGLNEQFF. The CDR3, as DNA: TGTGCCAGCAGCGTAGGTCTGAATGAGCAGTTCTTC.

The chain employs TRBV2 and TRBJ2-5; 9 bases agree with TRBD1. The DNA end is a closer match to TRBJ2-1, so the J assignment may be wrong. Germline CDR1 SNHLY, CDR2 FYNNEI. The CDR3 runs 14 residues. CDR3 amino acids: CASGDRASYNEQFF. For the CDR3, the DNA is TGTGCCAGCGGGGACAGGGCATCCTACAATGAGCAGTTCTTC.

This clonotype was recorded many times. This chain uses TRBV5-1 with TRBJ1-2; TRBD1 matches at 9 bases. This CDR3 spans 15 amino acids. The V gene's germline CDR1 is SGHRS and CDR2 YFSETQ. J lost 4 bases, V lost 0 bases, and 4 bases had no gene match. The CDR3 loop reads CASSLDRGRIYGYTF. CDR3 DNA: TGCGCCAGCAGCTTGGACAGGGGGCGGATCTATGGCTACACCTTC. Together with reference TRBV5-1 and TRBJ1-2, the CDR3 gives the full variable domain: KAGVTQTPRYLIKTRGQQVTLSCSPISGHRSVSWYQQTPGQGLQFLFEYFSETQRNKGNFPGRFSGRQFSNSRSEMNVSTLELGDSALYLCASSLDRGRIYGYTFGSGTRLTVV.

J is TRBJ1-5 and V is TRBV19; D unclear. Germline V gives CDR1 LNHDA, CDR2 SQIVND (reference sequence). V dropped 8 bases and J dropped 6 bases, with 14 bases sitting between them. The CDR3 has 13 amino acids. This CDR3 is CASSLRGIQPQHF. CDR3 in DNA: TGTGCCAGTTCTCTACGGGGTATTCAGCCCCAGCATTTT.

The chain combines TRBV2 with TRBJ1-1; 8 nucleotides align to TRBD1. V dropped 7 bases and J dropped 7; count of bases not matched to a gene: 2. The CDR3 consists of 11 residues. Germline V CDR1 and CDR2: SNHLY, FYNNEI. The CDR3, as DNA: TGTGCCAGCAAAGGACAGGGTGAAGCTTTCTTT. It codes for CASKGQGEAFF. Together with reference TRBV2 and TRBJ1-1, the CDR3 gives the full variable domain: EPEVTQTPSHQVTQMGQEVILRCVPISNHLYFYWYRQILGQKVEFLVSFYNNEISEKSEIFDDQFSVERPDGSNFTLKIRSTKLEDSAMYFCASKGQGEAFFGQGTRLTVV.

This clonotype was picked up many times. The chain is built from TRBV2 and TRBJ1-1; weak D call: TRBD1 (5 bases). This CDR3 is 13 amino acids long. The germline V gene encodes CDR1 SNHLY and CDR2 FYNNEI. The germline V and J ends were trimmed by 6 bases and 10 bases, with 18 bases remaining between them. CDR3 sequence: CASSYQVGRVAFF. The DNA of the CDR3 is TGTGCCAGCAGCTATCAGGTGGGGCGCGTAGCTTTCTTT.

This clonotype has a count of ten or more. The rearrangement links TRBV9 to TRBJ1-2; the D is unclear. Germline loops: CDR1 SGDLS, CDR2 YYNGEE. There are 15 residues in the CDR3. The V gene lost 0 bases and the J gene lost 2 bases, with 11 bases spanning the gap. The CDR3 DNA reads TGTGCCAGCAGCGTAGGGTGGCAGGCGAACTATGGCTACACCTTC. Protein: CASSVGWQANYGYTF.

This chain uses TRBV25-1 with TRBJ2-6; D possibly corresponds to TRBD2 (5 bases). Germline loops: CDR1 MGHDK, CDR2 SYGVNS. V was clipped by 6 bases and J by 3 bases, with 15 bases between them. This CDR3 is 16 amino acids long. For the CDR3, the DNA is TGTGCCAGCAGCGGCGGGCAGGCGGGTGGGGCCAACGTCCTGACTTTC. The encoded protein is CASSGGQAGGANVLTF.

Ten or more counts support this clonotype. The gene calls are TRBV2 and TRBJ1-2, with D possibly matching TRBD1 (6 bases). Looked up from germline, CDR1 is SNHLY and CDR2 is FYNNEI. The CDR3 sequence is 12 residues long. V shed 7 bases and J shed 4 bases, with 10 bases lying between them. The CDR3 DNA reads as TGTGCCAGCATAGGACAGTCCTATGGCTACACCTTC. Its translation is CASIGQSYGYTF.